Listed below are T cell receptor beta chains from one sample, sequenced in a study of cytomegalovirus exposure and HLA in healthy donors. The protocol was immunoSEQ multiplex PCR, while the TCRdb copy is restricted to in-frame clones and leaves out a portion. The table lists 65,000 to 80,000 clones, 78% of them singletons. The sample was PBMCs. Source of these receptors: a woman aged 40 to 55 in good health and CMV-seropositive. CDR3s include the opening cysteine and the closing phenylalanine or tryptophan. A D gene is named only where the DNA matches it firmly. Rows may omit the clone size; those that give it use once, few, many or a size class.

CSAWTSGASSYNEQFF	TRBV29-1	TRBD2	NA	TRBJ2-1
CASSADSPYEQYF	TRBV5-4	NA	NA	TRBJ2-7
CASKWGRVNTGELFF	TRBV19	NA	NA	TRBJ2-2
CASSNERYEKLFF	TRBV19	NA	NA	TRBJ1-4
CASRRQGYYEQYF	TRBV19	TRBD1	NA	TRBJ2-7
CASSTQAASTDTQYF	TRBV7-9	NA	NA	TRBJ2-3
CASSPQFSTGELFF	TRBV18	NA	NA	TRBJ2-2
CASSLTGGQPQHF	TRBV27	TRBD1	NA	TRBJ1-5
CSVVDDSDGYTF	TRBV29-1	NA	NA	TRBJ1-2
CASSLQVQETQYF	TRBV5-1	NA	once	TRBJ2-5
CASSYSFVWRDTEAFF	TRBV6-5	NA	NA	TRBJ1-1
CASSQDYVETQYF	TRBV7-2	NA	NA	TRBJ2-5
CSSSLSQPGQGPLHF	TRBV7-9	TRBD1	NA	TRBJ1-6
CALWGAGVETQYF	TRBV6-1	NA	NA	TRBJ2-5
CASSQRGDWQPQHF	TRBV16	NA	few	TRBJ1-5
CSLKRLAGADTQYF	TRBV29-1	TRBD2	NA	TRBJ2-3
CASSRQDPAGQGAYEQYF	TRBV19	TRBD1	few	TRBJ2-7
CASLGQLSNQPQHF	TRBV28	TRBD1	NA	TRBJ1-5
CASRVAQLNTGELFF	TRBV5-1	NA	NA	TRBJ2-2
CASSAWTGGGDGELFF	TRBV19	TRBD1	few	TRBJ2-2
CASSQVTGTEAFF	TRBV14	NA	few	TRBJ1-1
CASRAFGTEAFF	TRBV2	NA	NA	TRBJ1-1
CASKGGTKNIQYF	TRBV4-3	TRBD2	NA	TRBJ2-4
CSVGAVHQGTIYF	TRBV29-1	NA	NA	TRBJ1-3
CAWSVEGSEQYF	TRBV30	NA	NA	TRBJ2-7
CASSPRVSGANVLTF	TRBV18	NA	once	TRBJ2-6
CASSRSSTGELFF	TRBV5-4	NA	NA	TRBJ2-2
CASSLGWRGKLFF	TRBV7-2	NA	NA	TRBJ1-4
CASSRIADAGYTF	TRBV11-2	NA	NA	TRBJ1-2
CASSYSAGNGYTF	TRBV6-6	NA	NA	TRBJ1-2
CASSLAQGSNSPLHF	TRBV27	NA	NA	TRBJ1-6
CAISSGLLYERYF	TRBV10-3	NA	NA	TRBJ2-7
CASSLGQGVSGNTIYF	TRBV18	TRBD1	NA	TRBJ1-3
CASSEDGVAAF	TRBV6-5	NA	NA	TRBJ2-7
CASSETSGVFYEQYF	TRBV7-8	TRBD2	NA	TRBJ2-7
CASSEAQTGVFYGYTF	TRBV6-1	TRBD1	NA	TRBJ1-2
CASSFLNGATNEKLFF	TRBV7-8	NA	NA	TRBJ1-4
CAISEANGSEQFF	TRBV10-3	NA	NA	TRBJ2-1
CASSLSGRVSGELFF	TRBV7-6	NA	NA	TRBJ2-2
CASSFSGGAYEQYF	TRBV5-1	TRBD2	NA	TRBJ2-7
CATSRTGGRLAPGYNEQFF	TRBV15	TRBD2	NA	TRBJ2-1
CASSKQGHLEKLFF	TRBV28	NA	NA	TRBJ1-4